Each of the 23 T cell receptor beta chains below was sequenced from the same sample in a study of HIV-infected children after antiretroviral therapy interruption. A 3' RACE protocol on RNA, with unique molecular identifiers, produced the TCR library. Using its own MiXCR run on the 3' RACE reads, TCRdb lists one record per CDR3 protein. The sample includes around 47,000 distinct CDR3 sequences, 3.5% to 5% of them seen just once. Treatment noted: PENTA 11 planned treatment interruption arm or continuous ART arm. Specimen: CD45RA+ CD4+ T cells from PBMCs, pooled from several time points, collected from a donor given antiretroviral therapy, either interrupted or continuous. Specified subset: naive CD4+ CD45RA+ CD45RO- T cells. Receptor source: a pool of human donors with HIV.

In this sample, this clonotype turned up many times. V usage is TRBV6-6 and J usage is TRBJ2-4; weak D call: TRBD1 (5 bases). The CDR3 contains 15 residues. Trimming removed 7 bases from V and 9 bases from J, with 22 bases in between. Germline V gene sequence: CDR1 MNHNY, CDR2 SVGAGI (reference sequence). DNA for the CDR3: TGTGCCAGCAAAAGACAGAATTCTCCCAAATCCATTCAGTACTTC. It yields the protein CASKRQNSPKSIQYF.

DNA for the CDR3: TGCAGTGCCCCCCCTGAGGGAACGGAGACCCAGTACTTC. The encoded protein is CSAPPEGTETQYF. The chain employs TRBV20-1 and TRBJ2-5; D might be TRBD2 (5 bases). The CDR3 sequence is 13 residues long. Germline V gives CDR1 DFQATT, CDR2 SNEGSKA (reference sequence). The V gene lost 6 bases and the J gene lost 5 bases, with 16 bases spanning the gap.

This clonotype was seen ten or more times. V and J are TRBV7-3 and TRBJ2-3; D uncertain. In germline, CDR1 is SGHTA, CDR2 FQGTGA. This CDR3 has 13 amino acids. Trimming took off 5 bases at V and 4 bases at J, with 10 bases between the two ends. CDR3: CASSGRVPDTQYF. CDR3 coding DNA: TGTGCCAGCAGCGGCCGAGTCCCAGATACGCAGTATTTT.

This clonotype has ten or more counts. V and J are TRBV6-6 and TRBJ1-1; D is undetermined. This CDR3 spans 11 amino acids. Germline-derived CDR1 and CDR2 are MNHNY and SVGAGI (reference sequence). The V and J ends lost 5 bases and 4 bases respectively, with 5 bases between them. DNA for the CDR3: TGTGCCAGCAGTACGCTCACTGAAGCTTTCTTT. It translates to CASSTLTEAFF.

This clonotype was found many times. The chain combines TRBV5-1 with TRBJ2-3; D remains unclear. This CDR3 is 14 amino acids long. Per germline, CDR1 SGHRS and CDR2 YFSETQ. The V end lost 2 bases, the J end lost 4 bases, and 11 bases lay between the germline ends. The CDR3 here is CASSFLTKADTQYF. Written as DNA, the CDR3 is TGCGCCAGCAGCTTCCTGACGAAGGCAGATACGCAGTATTTT.

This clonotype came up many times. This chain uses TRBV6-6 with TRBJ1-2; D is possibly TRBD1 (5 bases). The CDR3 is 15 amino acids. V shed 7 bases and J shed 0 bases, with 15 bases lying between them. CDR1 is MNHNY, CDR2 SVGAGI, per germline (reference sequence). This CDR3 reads CASTPVQAPNYGYTF. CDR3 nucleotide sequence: TGTGCCAGCACTCCGGTACAGGCCCCTAACTATGGCTACACCTTC.

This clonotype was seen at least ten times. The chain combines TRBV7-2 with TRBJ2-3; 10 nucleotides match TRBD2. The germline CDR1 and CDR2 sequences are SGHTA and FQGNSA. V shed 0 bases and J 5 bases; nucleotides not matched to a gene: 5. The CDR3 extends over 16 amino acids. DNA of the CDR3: TGTGCCAGCAGCTTAGCGAAAGTAGCGGGGGGAGATACGCAGTATTTT. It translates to CASSLAKVAGGDTQYF.

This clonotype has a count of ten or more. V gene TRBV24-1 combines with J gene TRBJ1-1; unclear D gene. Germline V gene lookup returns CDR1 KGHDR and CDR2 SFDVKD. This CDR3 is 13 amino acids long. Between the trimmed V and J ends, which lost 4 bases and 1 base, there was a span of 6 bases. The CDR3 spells CATSDPTNTEAFF. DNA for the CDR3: TGTGCCACCAGTGACCCGACGAACACTGAAGCTTTCTTT.

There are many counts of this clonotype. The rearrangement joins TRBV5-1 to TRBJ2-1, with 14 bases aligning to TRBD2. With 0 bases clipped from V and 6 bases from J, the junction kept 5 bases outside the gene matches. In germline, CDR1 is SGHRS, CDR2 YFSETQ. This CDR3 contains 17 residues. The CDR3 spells CASSLAWGLAGANEQFF. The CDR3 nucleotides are TGCGCCAGCAGCTTGGCTTGGGGACTAGCGGGGGCCAATGAGCAGTTCTTC.

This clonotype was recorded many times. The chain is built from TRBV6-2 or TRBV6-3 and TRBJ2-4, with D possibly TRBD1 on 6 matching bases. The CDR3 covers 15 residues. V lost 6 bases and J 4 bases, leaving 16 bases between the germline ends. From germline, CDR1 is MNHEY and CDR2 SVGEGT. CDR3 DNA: TGTGCCAGCAGCCTAAGAACAGGGCCGAAAAACATTCAGTACTTC. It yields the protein CASSLRTGPKNIQYF.

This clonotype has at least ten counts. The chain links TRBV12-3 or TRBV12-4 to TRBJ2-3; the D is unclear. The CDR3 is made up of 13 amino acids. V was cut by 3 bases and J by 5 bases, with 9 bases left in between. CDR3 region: CASSFWSEDTQYF. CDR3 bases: TGTGCCAGCAGTTTTTGGTCCGAAGATACGCAGTATTTT.

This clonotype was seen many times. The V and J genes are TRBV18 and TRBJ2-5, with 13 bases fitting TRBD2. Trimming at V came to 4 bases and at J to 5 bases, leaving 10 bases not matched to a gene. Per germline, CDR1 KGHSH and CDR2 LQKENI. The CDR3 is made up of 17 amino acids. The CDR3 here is CASSLTSGTSGDETQYF. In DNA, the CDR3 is TGTGCCAGCTCACTTACTTCCGGGACTAGCGGGGACGAGACCCAGTACTTC.

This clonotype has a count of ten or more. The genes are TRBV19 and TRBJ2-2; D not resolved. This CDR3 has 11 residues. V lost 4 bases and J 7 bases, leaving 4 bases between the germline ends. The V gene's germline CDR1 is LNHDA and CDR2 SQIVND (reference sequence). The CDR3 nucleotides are TGTGCCAGTAGTAAAGGCGGGGAGCTGTTTTTT. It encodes CASSKGGELFF. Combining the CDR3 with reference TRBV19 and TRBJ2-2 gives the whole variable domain DGGITQSPKYLFRKEGQNVTLSCEQNLNHDAMYWYRQDPGQGLRLIYYSQIVNDFQKGDIAEGYSVSREKKESFPLTVTSAQKNPTAFYLCASSKGGELFFGEGSRLTVL.

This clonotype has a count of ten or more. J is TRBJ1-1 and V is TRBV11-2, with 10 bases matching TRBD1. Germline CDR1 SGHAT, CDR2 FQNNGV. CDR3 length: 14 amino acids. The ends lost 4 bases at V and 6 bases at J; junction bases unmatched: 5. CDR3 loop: CASSWTDRGSEAFF. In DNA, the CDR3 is TGTGCCAGCAGCTGGACGGACAGGGGGTCTGAAGCTTTCTTT.

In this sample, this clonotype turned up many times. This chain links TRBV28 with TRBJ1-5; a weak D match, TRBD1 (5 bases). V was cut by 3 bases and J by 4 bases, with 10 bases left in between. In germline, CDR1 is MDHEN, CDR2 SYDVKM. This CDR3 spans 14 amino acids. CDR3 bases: TGTGCCAGCAGTTTGGGGGTAGGGAATCAGCCCCAGCATTTT. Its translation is CASSLGVGNQPQHF.

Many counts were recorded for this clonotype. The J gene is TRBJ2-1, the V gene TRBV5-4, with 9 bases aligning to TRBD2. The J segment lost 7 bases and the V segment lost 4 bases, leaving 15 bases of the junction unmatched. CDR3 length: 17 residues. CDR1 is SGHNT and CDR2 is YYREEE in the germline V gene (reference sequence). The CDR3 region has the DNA TGTGCCAGCAGCCTCGACCCTGCGGGGGGGCTAAGGAATGAGCAGTTCTTC. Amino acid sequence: CASSLDPAGGLRNEQFF.

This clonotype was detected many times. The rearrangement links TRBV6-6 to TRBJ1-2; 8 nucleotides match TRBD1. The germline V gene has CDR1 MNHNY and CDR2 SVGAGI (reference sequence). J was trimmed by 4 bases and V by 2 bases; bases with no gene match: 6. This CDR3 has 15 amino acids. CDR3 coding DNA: TGTGCCAGCAGTTACGACAGGGGCAGTGGCTATGGCTACACCTTC. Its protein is CASSYDRGSGYGYTF.

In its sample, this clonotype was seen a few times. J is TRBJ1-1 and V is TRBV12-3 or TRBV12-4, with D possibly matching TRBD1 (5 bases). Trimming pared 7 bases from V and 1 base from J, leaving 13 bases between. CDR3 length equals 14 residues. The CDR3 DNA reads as TGTGCCAGCACCCCTCGGGGGTGGAACACTGAAGCTTTCTTT. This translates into CASTPRGWNTEAFF.

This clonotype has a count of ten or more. As DNA, the CDR3 is TGTGCCAGCGGTTCAGGGGGTCAGCCCCAGCATTTT. This encodes CASGSGGQPQHF. The rearrangement links TRBV6-5 to TRBJ1-5, with 7 bases aligning to TRBD1. Germline CDR1 is MNHEY and CDR2 is SVGAGI. V trimming: 8 bases; J trimming: 6 bases; junction bases outside the gene matches: 4. CDR3 length equals 12 residues.

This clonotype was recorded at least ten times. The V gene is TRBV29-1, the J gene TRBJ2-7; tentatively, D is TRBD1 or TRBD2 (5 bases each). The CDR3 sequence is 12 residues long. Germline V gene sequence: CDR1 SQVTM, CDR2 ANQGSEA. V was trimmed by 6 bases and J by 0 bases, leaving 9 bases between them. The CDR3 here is CSVRGDSYEQYF. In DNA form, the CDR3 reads TGCAGCGTGCGAGGGGACTCCTACGAGCAGTACTTC.

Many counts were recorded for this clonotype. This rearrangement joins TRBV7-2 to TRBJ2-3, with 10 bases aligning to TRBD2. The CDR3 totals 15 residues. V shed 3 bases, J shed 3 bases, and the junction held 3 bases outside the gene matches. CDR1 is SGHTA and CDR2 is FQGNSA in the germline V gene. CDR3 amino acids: CASSFGSGGTDTQYF. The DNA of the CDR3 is TGTGCCAGCAGCTTTGGTAGCGGGGGGACAGATACGCAGTATTTT.

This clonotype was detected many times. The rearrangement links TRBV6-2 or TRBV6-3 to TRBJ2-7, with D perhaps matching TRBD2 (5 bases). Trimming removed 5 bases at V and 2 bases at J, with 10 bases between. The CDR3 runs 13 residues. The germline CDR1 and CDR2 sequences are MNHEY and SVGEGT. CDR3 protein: CASSQRVPYEQYF. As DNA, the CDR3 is TGTGCCAGCAGTCAGAGGGTACCCTACGAGCAGTACTTC.

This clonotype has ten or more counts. This CDR3 reads CASSFGQPYNSPLHF. The CDR3 nucleotides are TGTGCCAGCAGCTTTGGACAGCCTTATAATTCACCCCTCCACTTT. This chain joins TRBV11-3 and TRBJ1-6, with TRBD1 as a possible D gene (6 bases). Germline assignment: CDR1 SGHNT and CDR2 YENEEA. Trimming cost V 3 bases and J 4 bases, with 10 bases left between them. This CDR3 region has 15 residues.